The present TCR beta chain was sequenced within a study of shared clonotypes between healthy human individuals. The CDR3 contains 17 residues. Trimming cost V 3 bases and J 0 bases, with 18 bases left between them. Germline CDR1 reads SGDLS; CDR2 reads YYNGEE. Method: immunoSEQ multiplex PCR; TCRdb's copy keeps in-frame clones and lacks some. Of 1.5 million to 2.5 million clones detected, around 96% appear once; the ten largest clones hold 1% to 1.5%. Positively selected for CCR7, the CD45RO-negative cells used as naive CD8 cells excluded terminally differentiated effector memory CD45RA+ cells. Sequenced material: naive CD8+ T cells sorted from blood. The chain carries TRBV9 and TRBJ1-1, with D possibly TRBD1 on 5 matching bases. This sequence was found in a man between 18 and 35 years old in good health. The DNA for the CDR3 is TGTGCCAGCAGCGCCGGACATCTTAAGGACATGAACACTGAAGCTTTCTTT. This sequence encodes CASSAGHLKDMNTEAFF.